Each of the 17 T cell receptor beta chains below was sequenced from the same sample in a study of radiotherapy plus CTLA-4 blockade in lung cancer (dated by TCRdb to about 2018). The library was made by the immunoSEQ multiplex PCR assay. The clones in this table, taken by TCRdb from immuneACCESS, are in-frame only. Not every clone is retained; where verified, under half of the shortfall comes from an unresolved V gene, and the cause of the rest is unknown. This sample lists roughly 63,000 clones; around three quarters were detected once. The ten biggest clones cover roughly 8% of the sample. The starting material was peripheral blood, obtained from a patient treated with radiotherapy plus ipilimumab. The receptors shown here come from a human donor with non-small cell lung cancer whose response to radiotherapy plus ipilimumab could not be evaluated.

V is TRBV2 and J is TRBJ2-5; possibly TRBD2 for D (6 bases). V gave up 8 bases and J gave up 3 bases, with 13 bases separating them. This CDR3 spans 13 amino acids. Germline loops: CDR1 SNHLY, CDR2 FYNNEI. CDR3 DNA sequence: TGTGCCAGCCCCGTTTCGGGGGAAGAGACCCAGTACTTC. The encoded protein is CASPVSGEETQYF.

CDR3 sequence: CASSPGLASTDTQYF. CDR3 DNA: TGTGCCAGCAGCCCGGGACTAGCGAGCACAGATACGCAGTATTTT. The chain couples TRBV7-9 to TRBJ2-3; the match to TRBD2 covers 10 bases. The V gene's germline CDR1 is SEHNR and CDR2 FQNEAQ (reference sequence). The CDR3 spans 15 residues. The V and J ends lost 5 bases and 0 bases, in that order; junction bases with no gene match: 2.

The chain carries TRBV6-5 and TRBJ2-5; TRBD2 aligns across 10 bases. V was clipped by 9 bases and J by 11 bases; unmatched bases: 12. CDR1 is MNHEY, CDR2 SVGAGI, per germline. There are 13 residues in the CDR3. CDR3 coding DNA: TGTGCCAGTTCGTCGGGACTAGCGTTCCCTCAGTACTTC. Translating it yields CASSSGLAFPQYF.

V and J are TRBV14 and TRBJ2-7; 10 bases map to TRBD2. The CDR3 is 15 amino acids. Germline trimming cut 1 base from V and 3 bases from J; bases unmatched to any gene: 3. Germline V CDR1 and CDR2: SGHDN, FVKESK. CDR3: CASSQATSGLYEQYF. CDR3 bases: TGTGCCAGCAGCCAAGCGACTAGCGGGCTCTACGAGCAGTACTTC. Supplemented by reference TRBV14 and TRBJ2-7, the full variable domain reads EAGVTQFPSHSVIEKGQTVTLRCDPISGHDNLYWYRRVMGKEIKFLLHFVKESKQDESGMPNNRFLAERTGGTYSTLKVQPAELEDSGVYFCASSQATSGLYEQYFGPGTRLTVT.

This clone has only one observation. The chain links TRBV6-6 to TRBJ1-1; the D gene is possibly TRBD1 (5 bases). The CDR3 has 16 residues. V lost 6 bases and J lost 0, with 17 bases in between. From germline, CDR1 is MNHNY and CDR2 SVGAGI (reference sequence). CDR3 sequence: CASRPTGLAMNTEAFF. In DNA form, the CDR3 reads TGTGCCAGCAGACCCACAGGCTTGGCTATGAACACTGAAGCTTTCTTT.

V and J are TRBV7-2 and TRBJ1-5, with D maybe TRBD1 (6 bases). The CDR3 length is 15 residues. The V end was cut by 1 base, the J end by 7 bases, with 14 bases between. Per germline, CDR1 SGHTA and CDR2 FQGNSA. The CDR3 region is CASSLGRQGSQPQHF. CDR3 coding DNA: TGTGCCAGCAGCTTAGGCCGGCAGGGGAGCCAGCCCCAGCATTTT. The full variable domain, rest sourced from reference TRBV7-2 and TRBJ1-5, is GAGVSQSPSNKVTEKGKDVELRCDPISGHTALYWYRQSLGQGLEFLIYFQGNSAPDKSGLPSDRFSAERTGGSVSTLTIQRTQQEDSAVYLCASSLGRQGSQPQHFGDGTRLSIL.

The chain uses TRBV11-2 and TRBJ2-7; 7 bases fit TRBD2. Per germline, CDR1 SGHAT and CDR2 FQNNGV. The CDR3 sequence is 15 residues long. V lost 4 bases, J lost 5 bases, and 11 bases stayed unmatched. CDR3 sequence: CASSSLRSGADEQYF. The CDR3 DNA reads as TGTGCCAGCAGCTCCCTGAGGAGCGGGGCCGACGAGCAGTACTTC.

The chain employs TRBV9 and TRBJ1-1, with D hard to call. Per germline, CDR1 SGDLS and CDR2 YYNGEE. The ends were cut back, 4 bases at V and 5 bases at J, with 12 bases in the middle. The CDR3 is 13 residues long. Here the CDR3 reads CASSQETRTEAFF. The CDR3 nucleotides are TGTGCCAGCAGCCAAGAGACCAGGACTGAAGCTTTCTTT.

The chain combines TRBV15 with TRBJ2-1; TRBD2 aligns across 12 bases. The germline gives CDR1 LNHNV, CDR2 YYDKDF (reference sequence). There are 17 residues in the CDR3. The J segment lost 5 bases and the V segment lost 1 base, leaving 6 bases of the junction unmatched. Here the CDR3 reads CATSRAFLAGGDNEQFF. Written as DNA, the CDR3 is TGTGCCACCAGCAGAGCTTTTCTAGCGGGAGGGGACAATGAGCAGTTCTTC.

As concerns this clone: The junction departs from the called germline gene at one end, perhaps through a read error. Other DNA variants within this sample encode the same CDR3. The chain employs TRBV27 and TRBJ2-2; 11 nucleotides agree with TRBD2. Germline values: CDR1 MNHEY, CDR2 SMNVEV (reference sequence). This CDR3 has 17 residues. The CDR3 loop is CASSPTSGALNTGELFF. CDR3 coding DNA: TGTGCTAGCAGCCCGACTAGCGGGGCCCTGAACACCGGGGAGCTGTTTTTT.

This chain uses TRBV5-4 with TRBJ1-4; D possibly corresponds to TRBD1 (5 bases). Per the germline V gene, CDR1 is SGHNT and CDR2 is YYREEE (reference sequence). The CDR3 sequence is 12 residues long. V was clipped by 4 bases and J by 8 bases, with 9 bases between them. For the CDR3, the DNA is TGTGCCAGCAGCGCCGGGGGGGAAAAACTGTTTTTT. It translates to CASSAGGEKLFF.

This rearrangement joins TRBV11-3 to TRBJ2-7; D ambiguous. V dropped 5 bases and J dropped 9 bases, with 14 bases sitting between them. The germline V gene has CDR1 SGHNT and CDR2 YENEEA. The CDR3 consists of 12 residues. The DNA of the CDR3 is TGTGCCAGCAGCGATCCTTCCCTTAGGCAGTACTTC. It translates to CASSDPSLRQYF.

This clone ranks as medium-sized. This chain uses TRBV18 with TRBJ2-1, with 7 bases lining up with TRBD1. Germline CDR1 KGHSH, CDR2 LQKENI. The CDR3 covers 15 residues. Losses at the gene ends were 4 bases for V and 6 bases for J; bases not matched to a gene: 9. The CDR3 DNA is TGTGCCAGCTCACAACCGGGACAGTTCGGCAATGAGCAGTTCTTC. Amino acid sequence: CASSQPGQFGNEQFF.

The rearrangement uses TRBV10-1 and TRBJ1-1, with TRBD1 as a possible D gene (6 bases). Trimming stripped 7 bases from V and 0 bases from J, with 9 bases between. The CDR3 spans 13 residues. Germline CDR1 and CDR2: WNHNN and SYGVQD (reference sequence). This chain's CDR3 is CASNGQMNTEAFF. The CDR3 DNA reads TGCGCCAGCAACGGACAGATGAACACTGAAGCTTTCTTT.

The chain recombines TRBV7-9 with TRBJ2-6; maybe TRBD2 (6 bases). Germline V gene lookup returns CDR1 SEHNR and CDR2 FQNEAQ (reference sequence). Trimming removed 3 bases at V and 0 bases at J, with 12 bases between. The CDR3 loop spans 17 amino acids. The CDR3 spells CASSFYGGSSGANVLTF. The CDR3 coding sequence is TGTGCCAGCAGCTTCTACGGGGGTTCCTCTGGGGCCAACGTCCTGACTTTC.

J is TRBJ1-6 and V is TRBV16; D is possibly TRBD1 (5 bases). CDR1 is KGHSY and CDR2 is FQNENV in the germline V gene. V dropped 1 base and J dropped 8 bases, with 9 bases sitting between them. There are 14 residues in the CDR3. The DNA of the CDR3 is TGTGCCAGCAGCCAATGGGGGGGGGATTCACCCCTCCACTTT. As protein: CASSQWGGDSPLHF. Filled out from reference TRBV16 and TRBJ1-6, the complete variable domain reads GEEVAQTPKHLVRGEGQKAKLYCAPIKGHSYVFWYQQVLKNEFKFLISFQNENVFDETGMPKERFSAKCLPNSPCSLEIQATKLEDSAVYFCASSQWGGDSPLHFGNGTRLTVT.

This rearrangement joins TRBV27 to TRBJ1-2; 10 nucleotides align to TRBD1. Germline V lookup: CDR1 MNHEY, CDR2 SMNVEV (reference sequence). The CDR3 has 13 amino acids. After removal of 3 bases from V and 8 bases from J, the junction contained 3 bases not matched to a gene. The CDR3 spells CASSLGTGEGYTF. CDR3 nucleotide sequence: TGTGCCAGCAGTTTGGGGACAGGGGAAGGCTACACCTTC.